The clone carrying this T cell receptor beta chain has more than one count but fewer than ten. This sample is part of a study of blood T cell repertoires in COVID-19. Background on the study: T cells, B-cell-depleted T cells, or PBMCs supplied cDNA or gDNA.

Assay used: immunoSEQ multiplex PCR; TCRdb lists only in-frame clones, some missing. The data show hundreds of thousands of clones, roughly 84% seen once. The germline V gene has CDR1 MDHEN and CDR2 SYDVKM. The CDR3 consists of 14 residues. J gave up 5 bases and V 2 bases, and 2 bases lay outside the gene matches. Participants reported their clinical history, and cohort assignment relied on those reports. Participants in the exposed group had met a COVID-19 case in the 2 weeks before joining the study. The TCR sequence derives from a woman aged 18-29 years who had been exposed to COVID-19. This chain links TRBV28 with TRBJ1-4; TRBD1 matches at 7 bases. The sample comprised PBMCs or T cells enriched from blood (not recorded which). This CDR3 is CASSLPTGNEKLFF. CDR3 nucleotide sequence: TGTGCCAGCAGTTTACCGACAGGGAATGAAAAACTGTTTTTT.